Listed below are T cell receptor beta chains from one sample, sequenced in a study of graft-versus-host responses after intestinal transplantation. These receptors are not linked to any known antigen. TCRdb's copy holds only in-frame clones and misses some; the assay was immunoSEQ multiplex PCR. Counted here are 80,000 to 95,000 clones, 85% to 95% occurring once; the ten biggest clones make up 1.5% to 2%. The sequences come from unstimulated CD8+ T cells sorted from spleen or lymph node cells, collected before intestinal transplant. These receptors all stem from a human donor who received an intestinal transplant. CDR3s include the opening cysteine and the closing phenylalanine or tryptophan. The D gene is left open where the match is weak. The listing skips clone size in some rows; elsewhere it reads once, few, many or a size class.

d_gene	abundance	v_gene	j_gene	CDR3nt	CDR3aa
NA	NA	TRBV23-1	TRBJ1-5	TGCGCCAGCACTCCGTCGGAGCCCCAGCATTTT	CASTPSEPQHF
TRBD2	NA	TRBV2	TRBJ2-1	TGTGCCGTAGGACTAGCGGCTTTCAATGAGCAGTTCTTC	CAVGLAAFNEQFF
TRBD2	NA	TRBV15	TRBJ2-5	TGTGCCACCAGCGGATCCGGGACTAGCGGTCGACAAGAGACCCAGTACTTC	CATSGSGTSGRQETQYF
TRBD2	NA	TRBV9	TRBJ2-1	TGTGCCAGCAGTGCCTCCGGGACTAGCGGTTACAATGAGCAGTTCTTC	CASSASGTSGYNEQFF
NA	NA	TRBV19	TRBJ2-3	TGTGCCAGTACTAGCACAGATACGCAGTATTTT	CASTSTDTQYF
TRBD1	NA	TRBV27	TRBJ2-7	TGTGCCAGCAGTTTGACAGGGCGGCCCTACGAGCAGTACTTC	CASSLTGRPYEQYF
NA	NA	TRBV29-1	TRBJ2-1	TGCAGCGTTGAAGAGGAGGCAATGCTTAATGAGCAGTTCTTC	CSVEEEAMLNEQFF
TRBD1	NA	TRBV27	TRBJ1-1	TGTGCCAGCAGTTGGACAGGGGGTTACACTGAAGCTTTCTTT	CASSWTGGYTEAFF
TRBD1	NA	TRBV5-6	TRBJ2-5	TGTGCCAGCAGCTCCGATGACAGGGCAACAGAGACCCAGTACTTC	CASSSDDRATETQYF
TRBD2	NA	TRBV10-3	TRBJ2-7	TGTGCCATCAGTGAGTCAGTAGCGGGAAACTACGAGCAGTACTTC	CAISESVAGNYEQYF
NA	NA	TRBV2	TRBJ1-1	TGTGCCAGCAGCGATAGCGACAGGATTCGCATGGACACTGAAGCTTTCTTT	CASSDSDRIRMDTEAFF
TRBD1	NA	TRBV2	TRBJ2-5	TGTGCCAGCAGTGATAAGGACAGGAGCCAAGAGACCCAGTACTTC	CASSDKDRSQETQYF
TRBD2	NA	TRBV12-5	TRBJ2-3	TGTGCTAGTGGATCGCTGACGGGGGGGTCGGATACGCAGTATTTT	CASGSLTGGSDTQYF
NA	NA	TRBV11-2	TRBJ1-3	TGTGCCAGCAGCTTAGGATACGGGTCTGGAAACACCATATATTTT	CASSLGYGSGNTIYF
TRBD1	NA	TRBV19	TRBJ2-3	TGTGCCAGTAGTATTCCCACAGGGGCAGATACGCAGTATTTT	CASSIPTGADTQYF
NA	NA	TRBV15	TRBJ2-7	TGTGCCACCAGCTTGCAGGGATCCGCCTACGAGCAGTACTTC	CATSLQGSAYEQYF
TRBD2	once	TRBV11-3	TRBJ2-3	TGTGCCAGCAGCTTAGATCTAAGGCCAGCGGGGGGGCGAACAGATACGCAGTATTTT	CASSLDLRPAGGRTDTQYF
NA	NA	TRBV30	TRBJ1-3	TGTGCCTGGTGGATAGGACTAGACACCATATATTTT	CAWWIGLDTIYF
NA	NA	TRBV29-1	TRBJ2-7	TGCAGCGTTGAAGATCCCGAGGAGGGGACCTCCTACGAGCAGTACTTC	CSVEDPEEGTSYEQYF
NA	NA	TRBV11-1	TRBJ2-5	TGTGCCAGCAGCCCAACAGGGAACCTGTACCAAGAGACCCAGTACTTC	CASSPTGNLYQETQYF
NA	NA	TRBV27	TRBJ2-5	TGTGCCAGCAGTCAGGGATACCAAGAGACCCAGTACTTC	CASSQGYQETQYF
TRBD1	NA	TRBV7-9	TRBJ2-5	TGTGCCAGCAGCTCGCCCGCCACCGGACAGGGGAGAGAGACCCAGTACTTC	CASSSPATGQGRETQYF
TRBD1	NA	TRBV13	TRBJ2-2	TGTGCCAGCAGCTTAGATGGACAGGGGCTCTCCGGGGAGCTGTTTTTT	CASSLDGQGLSGELFF
NA	NA	TRBV7-8	TRBJ1-1	TGTGCCAGCAGCTTAGGCGCGGCCCGTCGTGGTATCTCCCCCAACACTGAAGCTTTCTTT	CASSLGAARRGISPNTEAFF
NA	NA	TRBV7-9	TRBJ2-2	TGTGCCAGCACGTACGGGGGCGGGGAGCTGTTTTTT	CASTYGGGELFF
NA	NA	TRBV27	TRBJ2-3	TGTGCCAGCAGTACCATCGGACGAGGGACAGATACGCAGTATTTT	CASSTIGRGTDTQYF
NA	NA	TRBV27	TRBJ2-3	TGTGCCAGCAGTTTAAAACTAGCAGATACGCAGTATTTT	CASSLKLADTQYF
NA	NA	TRBV7-6	TRBJ1-4	TGTGCCAGCAGCCCTTATGACGGGGCGGGGAAACTGTTTTTT	CASSPYDGAGKLFF
TRBD2	NA	TRBV11-2	TRBJ2-7	TGTGCCAGCAGCTTAGAAAGCGGGGGGGCCGGTCTCCAGTACTTC	CASSLESGGAGLQYF
NA	NA	TRBV4-3	TRBJ1-5	TGCGCCAGCAGCCAAGATCCAGGGTTAGACAATCAGCCCCAGCATTTT	CASSQDPGLDNQPQHF
NA	NA	TRBV9	TRBJ2-7	TGTGCCAGCAGCGTAGGACACCAAATCTACGAGCAGTACTTC	CASSVGHQIYEQYF
TRBD2	NA	TRBV5-8	TRBJ2-3	TGTGCCAGCAGCTTAATAGCGGGGGTTACAGATACGCAGTATTTT	CASSLIAGVTDTQYF
TRBD1	NA	TRBV6-5	TRBJ1-4	TGTGCCAGCTCTGCAGGGGGGGAAAAACTGTTTTTT	CASSAGGEKLFF
TRBD1	NA	TRBV19	TRBJ2-7	TGTGCCAGTAGTCTCACCTTCCCGGGACAGAGAAACGAGCAGTACTTC	CASSLTFPGQRNEQYF
TRBD1	NA	TRBV4-1	TRBJ1-3	TGCGCCAGCAGCCAAGGGCCCCCCGGGACAGCTAGAAGAAACACCATATATTTT	CASSQGPPGTARRNTIYF
NA	NA	TRBV25-1	TRBJ1-2	TGTGCCAGCAGTGGGCCCGGGGGGGCCTATGGCTACACCTTC	CASSGPGGAYGYTF
NA	NA	TRBV19	TRBJ1-1	TGTGCCAGTAGTCCCATTACTCTGAACACTGAAGCTTTCTTT	CASSPITLNTEAFF
TRBD1	NA	TRBV6-1	TRBJ1-5	TGTGCCAGCAGTGAACAAGGGACAGGGGTAGGGAATAGCAATCAGCCCCAGCATTTT	CASSEQGTGVGNSNQPQHF
NA	NA	TRBV13	TRBJ1-1	TGTGCCAGCAGCTTCTTACAGGGTATGACTGAAGCTTTCTTT	CASSFLQGMTEAFF
NA	NA	TRBV19	TRBJ2-3	TGTGCCAGTAGTATAGATGGGGGGGGCGGAACAGATACGCAGTATTTT	CASSIDGGGGTDTQYF
NA	NA	TRBV4-3	TRBJ2-3	TGCGCCAGCAGCCAAGTTTACACAGATACGCAGTATTTT	CASSQVYTDTQYF
TRBD1	NA	TRBV5-4	TRBJ2-7	TGTGCCAGCAGCTTGGGGACAGGAGATTCCTCCTACGAGCAGTACTTC	CASSLGTGDSSYEQYF
TRBD1	NA	TRBV7-8	TRBJ1-1	TGTGCCAGCAGCTTAGTCACAGGGGGCCGAGCTTTCTTT	CASSLVTGGRAFF
NA	NA	TRBV5-6	TRBJ2-7	TGTGCCAGCAGCTTGGTTATCGACGAGCAGTACTTC	CASSLVIDEQYF
NA	NA	TRBV11-2	TRBJ2-1	TGTGCCAGCAGCTTAGAGACTAACTTTGAGCAGTTCTTC	CASSLETNFEQFF
TRBD1	NA	TRBV4-3	TRBJ1-4	TGCGCCAGCAGCCAAGTCCCCCAGGGGGGTAATGAAAAACTGTTTTTT	CASSQVPQGGNEKLFF
TRBD1	NA	TRBV15	TRBJ1-1	TGTGCCACCAGCAGAGATCAAGTAGGGGACAGGAGTAACACTGAAGCTTTCTTT	CATSRDQVGDRSNTEAFF
NA	NA	TRBV15	TRBJ1-5	TGTGCCACCTCTATCCCGGCAGGGATAGACAATAGCAATCAGCCCCAGCATTTT	CATSIPAGIDNSNQPQHF
TRBD1	NA	TRBV19	TRBJ1-2	TGTGCCAGTAATACCTTCCGGGACAGGGCTAACTATGGCTACACCTTC	CASNTFRDRANYGYTF
TRBD2	NA	TRBV6-5	TRBJ2-5	TGTGCCAGCAGGGGACTAGCGGGGGCGGGGGAGACCCAGTACTTC	CASRGLAGAGETQYF
NA	few	TRBV6-1	TRBJ1-6	TGTGCCAGCAGTGAGAGACAGAGCTCCTATAATTCACCCCTCCACTTT	CASSERQSSYNSPLHF
TRBD1	once	TRBV4-3	TRBJ1-1	TGCGCCAGCAGCCACGGACAGGGACACGGGAACACTGAAGCTTTCTTT	CASSHGQGHGNTEAFF
NA	NA	TRBV2	TRBJ2-3	TGTGCCAGCAGAGCCCCCAGCGGTTCCGGCGCAGATACGCAGTATTTT	CASRAPSGSGADTQYF
TRBD1	NA	TRBV9	TRBJ1-2	TGTGCCAGCAGCGTAGCCTGGGACAGGAACTATGGCTACACCTTC	CASSVAWDRNYGYTF
TRBD1	NA	TRBV19	TRBJ1-4	TGTGCCAGCAACAGGGGCGAAAAACTGTTTTTT	CASNRGEKLFF